The 11 T cell receptor beta chains below come from one sample, sequenced in a study of blood T cell repertoires in COVID-19. Method: immunoSEQ multiplex PCR; TCRdb's copy keeps in-frame clones and lacks some. The sample lists 110,000 to 150,000 clones, roughly 88% occurring once. Sequencing was done on a sample of peripheral blood. The receptors were gathered from a man aged 60 to 69 with active or convalescent COVID-19.

The chain carries TRBV7-2 and TRBJ1-6; D ambiguous. Between the trimmed V and J ends, which lost 2 bases and 10 bases, there was a span of 6 bases. The CDR3 totals 12 residues. Germline V gene data show CDR1 as SGHTA and CDR2 as FQGNSA. The CDR3: CASSLRGSPLHF. The CDR3, as DNA: TGTGCCAGCAGCTTACGGGGATCACCCCTCCACTTT. The whole variable domain, remainder taken from reference TRBV7-2 and TRBJ1-6, is GAGVSQSPSNKVTEKGKDVELRCDPISGHTALYWYRQSLGQGLEFLIYFQGNSAPDKSGLPSDRFSAERTGGSVSTLTIQRTQQEDSAVYLCASSLRGSPLHFGNGTRLTVT.

This chain links TRBV18 with TRBJ2-7; weak D call: TRBD1 (6 bases). The CDR3 loop spans 13 amino acids. Trimming cost V 6 bases and J 6 bases, with 15 bases left between them. CDR1 and CDR2 (germline): KGHSH, LQKENI. This CDR3 reads CASSRDMGAEQYF. As DNA, the CDR3 is TGTGCCAGCTCCCGGGACATGGGTGCCGAGCAGTACTTC.

The J gene is TRBJ1-1, the V gene TRBV9; the D gene is possibly TRBD1 (6 bases). Trimming pared 4 bases from V and 3 bases from J, leaving 7 bases between. CDR1 and CDR2 (germline): SGDLS, YYNGEE. The CDR3 sequence is 12 residues long. CDR3 coding DNA: TGTGCCAGCAGCCGACAGGACACTGAAGCTTTCTTT. Encoded protein: CASSRQDTEAFF. The variable domain in full, with the rest retrieved from reference TRBV9 and TRBJ1-1, is DSGVTQTPKHLITATGQRVTLRCSPRSGDLSVYWYQQSLDQGLQFLIQYYNGEERAKGNILERFSAQQFPDLHSELNLSSLELGDSALYFCASSRQDTEAFFGQGTRLTVV.

The rearrangement uses TRBV4-1 and TRBJ2-7, with TRBD1 as a possible D gene (5 bases). The length of the CDR3 is 16 residues. Per germline, CDR1 MGHRA and CDR2 YSYEKL. V gave up 2 bases and J gave up 0 bases, with 14 bases separating them. In DNA, the CDR3 is TGCGCCAGCAGCCAAATGGACACAGGTGTCTCCTACGAGCAGTACTTC. As protein: CASSQMDTGVSYEQYF.

The chain carries TRBV21-1 and TRBJ1-3. TRBV21-1 is marked as a pseudogene. The CDR3 extends over 16 amino acids. CDR3 DNA sequence: TGTGCCAGCAGCGGCCAAACGTGGGGGGAGGAAAACACCATATATTTT. It specifies CASSGQTWGEENTIYF.

The rearrangement uses TRBV7-2 and TRBJ2-3; the D gene is possibly TRBD2 (6 bases). Germline V CDR1 and CDR2: SGHTA, FQGNSA. V gave up 4 bases and J gave up 3 bases, with 11 bases separating them. The CDR3 spans 14 residues. This CDR3 reads CASSSRDFTDTQYF. CDR3 DNA: TGTGCCAGCAGCTCTCGGGACTTTACAGATACGCAGTATTTT.

This clone has a count of ten or more. CDR3 sequence: CASSISRGGRGVYGYTF. CDR3 coding DNA: TGTGCCAGTAGTATTAGTCGGGGTGGCAGGGGAGTCTATGGCTACACCTTC. This rearrangement joins TRBV19 to TRBJ1-2; weak D call: TRBD1 (6 bases). The germline V gene has CDR1 LNHDA and CDR2 SQIVND (reference sequence). CDR3 length: 17 amino acids. Trimming removed 3 bases at V and 4 bases at J, with 21 bases between.

V is TRBV7-2 and J is TRBJ2-5, with D unclear. There are 19 residues in the CDR3. The V gene's germline CDR1 is SGHTA and CDR2 FQGNSA. V lost 2 bases and J lost 5, with 27 bases in between. The DNA of the CDR3 is TGTGCCAGCAGCTTATTGCCAGCCAAGATGATTGAAATGCGGGAGACCCAGTACTTC. Translation gives CASSLLPAKMIEMRETQYF.

This chain links TRBV12-5 with TRBJ1-1, with TRBD1 as a possible D gene (5 bases). In germline, CDR1 is LGHNT, CDR2 FRNRAP. The CDR3 sequence is 12 residues long. Trimming stripped 3 bases from V and 8 bases from J, with 10 bases between. In DNA, the CDR3 is TGTGCTAGTGGTTTAGGTGGGGGGGAAGCTTTCTTT. It specifies CASGLGGGEAFF.

This rearrangement joins TRBV19 to TRBJ1-1; no definite D call. Trimming left V 1 base short and J 3 bases short, with 6 bases between. The CDR3 runs 13 residues. Germline V lookup: CDR1 LNHDA, CDR2 SQIVND (reference sequence). CDR3 nucleotides: TGTGCCAGTAGTATAGTTCGGGACACTGAAGCTTTCTTT. It specifies CASSIVRDTEAFF.

This clone was picked up one time. The chain combines TRBV9 with TRBJ2-3; D not resolved. The V and J ends lost 2 bases and 3 bases respectively, with 16 bases between them. CDR3 size: 16 residues. The germline V gene has CDR1 SGDLS and CDR2 YYNGEE. The CDR3: CASSVSVHERTDTQYF. In nucleotides, the CDR3 is TGTGCCAGCAGCGTTTCTGTGCACGAACGGACAGATACGCAGTATTTT.